Below are 17 T cell receptor beta chains sequenced from a single sample in a study of OX40 agonist ivuxolimab in advanced cancers. The library was made by the immunoSEQ multiplex PCR assay. The immuneACCESS repertoire file appears here via TCRdb, limited to in-frame rearrangements. These files lack a portion of the clones; in checked studies, under half of the deficit traces to unresolved V genes, and the cause of the others is not known. This sample has about 100,000 clones in its table, and around nine tenths of those were observed once. The top ten hold approximately 0.16% of the sample. Specimen: CD4+ or CD8+ T cells sorted from blood, collected in a trial of the OX40 agonist ivuxolimab. These receptors originate from an adult with an advanced solid tumor such as melanoma, head and neck, liver or kidney cancer.

This clone was seen a handful of times. The chain uses TRBV28 and TRBJ1-5; perhaps TRBD1 as D (5 bases). The ends were cut back, 6 bases at V and 6 bases at J, with 9 bases in the middle. The CDR3 is 12 amino acids. Germline V gene lookup returns CDR1 MDHEN and CDR2 SYDVKM. The CDR3 loop reads CASSSQGQPQHF. In nucleotides, the CDR3 is TGTGCCAGCAGCTCCCAGGGTCAGCCCCAGCATTTT.

This clone was counted once. This chain links TRBV7-9 with TRBJ1-2; no clear D gene. Looked up from germline, CDR1 is SEHNR and CDR2 is FQNEAQ (reference sequence). The CDR3 extends over 11 amino acids. Trimming left V 4 bases short and J 5 bases short, with 5 bases between. Here the CDR3 DNA reads TGTGCCAGCAGCTCGGGATATGGCTACACCTTC. Amino acid sequence: CASSSGYGYTF.

The gene calls are TRBV28 and TRBJ2-1; D gene unclear. V shed 6 bases and J shed 5 bases, with 14 bases lying between them. The V gene's germline CDR1 is MDHEN and CDR2 SYDVKM. The CDR3 is 14 residues long. CDR3 coding DNA: TGTGCCAGCAGCCTACTCAGGCAAAACAATGAGCAGTTCTTC. It is translated as CASSLLRQNNEQFF.

This clone has more than one count but fewer than ten. The CDR3 is CAQRARTGGDGYTF. CDR3 nucleotide sequence: TGTGCCCAGAGGGCTCGGACAGGGGGTGATGGCTACACCTTC. The chain has TRBV30 and TRBJ1-2, with TRBD1 matching over 10 bases. Per the germline V gene, CDR1 is GTSNPN and CDR2 is SVGIG (reference sequence). Trimming removed 8 bases from V and 6 bases from J; junction bases left unmatched: 12. The CDR3 consists of 14 residues.

This chain connects TRBV9 to TRBJ2-1; either TRBD1 or TRBD2 may fit D (6 bases each). CDR3 length equals 15 residues. V gave up 0 bases and J gave up 7 bases, with 14 bases separating them. Germline assignment: CDR1 SGDLS and CDR2 YYNGEE. The CDR3 DNA reads TGTGCCAGCAGCGTAGGAGGAACAGGGAGGAATGAGCAGTTCTTC. This translates into CASSVGGTGRNEQFF.

The rearrangement joins TRBV14 to TRBJ1-3, with TRBD1 identical over 7 bases. The CDR3 is 16 residues long. From germline, CDR1 is SGHDN and CDR2 FVKESK. Losses at the gene ends were 4 bases for V and 0 bases for J; bases not matched to a gene: 6. The CDR3 sequence: CASSLRQGLSGNTIYF. The CDR3 region has the DNA TGTGCCAGCAGCCTAAGACAGGGACTCTCTGGAAACACCATATATTTT.

The chain employs TRBV5-1 and TRBJ2-2, with TRBD1 matching over 8 bases. The germline CDR1 and CDR2 sequences are SGHRS and YFSETQ. CDR3 length: 15 residues. V gave up 5 bases and J gave up 3 bases; unmatched junction bases: 6. The CDR3 here is CASSRQGPDTGELFF. As DNA, the CDR3 is TGCGCCAGCAGTCGACAGGGGCCCGACACCGGGGAGCTGTTTTTT.

V is TRBV5-1 and J is TRBJ2-3; no firm D call. The CDR3 is 12 residues long. With 4 bases removed from V and 3 bases from J, the gap between germline ends came to 6 bases. Germline CDR1 is SGHRS and CDR2 is YFSETQ. The DNA of the CDR3 is TGCGCCAGCAGCGAACAGACAGATACGCAGTATTTT. This gives the protein CASSEQTDTQYF.

This clone was counted once. The V gene is TRBV30, the J gene TRBJ2-5; TRBD1 agrees at 7 bases. CDR1 GTSNPN and CDR2 SVGIG come from the germline V gene (reference sequence). The CDR3 runs to 15 residues. J gave up 2 bases and V 4 bases, and 10 bases lay outside the gene matches. CDR3 loop: CAWTTTGTIQETQYF. CDR3 bases: TGTGCCTGGACTACGACAGGGACAATTCAAGAGACCCAGTACTTC.

The CDR3 region has the DNA TGCGCCAGCAGGGAGGGGTACACTGAAGCTTTCTTT. This gives the protein CASREGYTEAFF. The chain combines TRBV10-2 with TRBJ1-1; the D gene is possibly TRBD1 (5 bases). Germline V gene lookup returns CDR1 WSHSY and CDR2 SAAADI. The CDR3 spans 12 residues. Trimming left V 6 bases short and J 3 bases short, with 8 bases between.

The CDR3 protein is CASSPPGGRANVLTF. The DNA for the CDR3 is TGTGCCAGCAGCCCCCCCGGGGGACGGGCCAACGTCCTGACTTTC. The chain has TRBV5-4 and TRBJ2-6, with a possible D match to TRBD2 (6 bases). CDR3 length: 15 amino acids. Germline-derived CDR1 and CDR2 are SGHNT and YYREEE (reference sequence). Trimming shortened V by 4 bases and J by 5 bases, and 13 bases separated the two germline ends.

The chain's CDR3 is CASSWTGGETQYF. The DNA of the CDR3 is TGTGCCAGCAGTTGGACAGGGGGAGAGACCCAGTACTTC. The V and J genes are TRBV27 and TRBJ2-5; TRBD1 aligns across 10 bases. Per germline, CDR1 MNHEY and CDR2 SMNVEV (reference sequence). This CDR3 is 13 amino acids long. With 4 bases clipped from V and 4 bases from J, the junction kept 0 bases outside the gene matches.

The table lists this clone with a few counts. The chain couples TRBV29-1 to TRBJ2-1, with TRBD2 matching over 9 bases. The CDR3 is made up of 14 amino acids. From germline, CDR1 is SQVTM and CDR2 ANQGSEA. J lost 6 bases, V lost 4 bases, and 7 bases had no gene match. Written as DNA, the CDR3 is TGCAGCGTTGGCGGCGGGGGGGCGGGCAATGAGCAGTTCTTC. This sequence encodes CSVGGGGAGNEQFF.

The V and J genes are TRBV5-4 and TRBJ1-1; D not certain. Germline-derived CDR1 and CDR2 are SGHNT and YYREEE (reference sequence). CDR3 length: 15 residues. Trimming stripped 4 bases from V and 4 bases from J, with 17 bases between. CDR3 bases: TGTGCCAGCAGCGCTTCGATACAGAGACCCACTGAAGCTTTCTTT. It yields the protein CASSASIQRPTEAFF.

This clone was detected only a few times. The CDR3 sequence is CASSFRESKYF. CDR3 in DNA: TGTGCCAGTAGCTTCCGGGAGTCTAAGTACTTC. The V gene is TRBV19, the J gene TRBJ2-7; possibly TRBD2 for D (6 bases). The CDR3 length is 11 residues. Germline V CDR1 and CDR2: LNHDA, SQIVND (reference sequence). Trimming shortened V by 6 bases and J by 11 bases, and 14 bases separated the two germline ends.

As concerns this clone: An end of the junction differs from the germline gene, which may be a read error. The chain employs TRBV18 and TRBJ1-2; D ambiguous. There are 14 residues in the CDR3. The germline gives CDR1 KGHSH, CDR2 LQKENI. The CDR3 reads CASSSNLTRRATAF. CDR3 in DNA: TGTGCCAGCTCATCGAACCTAACTCGACGGGCTACCGCCTTC.

This clone was found a few times. This chain connects TRBV6-1 to TRBJ2-1; D is unresolved. Per germline, CDR1 MNHNS and CDR2 SASEGT. CDR3 size: 17 residues. The V end was cut by 2 bases, the J end by 0 bases, with 14 bases between. CDR3 DNA: TGTGCCAGCAGTGAATTCGGCGGCTCGAGCTCCTACAATGAGCAGTTCTTC. Protein: CASSEFGGSSSYNEQFF.